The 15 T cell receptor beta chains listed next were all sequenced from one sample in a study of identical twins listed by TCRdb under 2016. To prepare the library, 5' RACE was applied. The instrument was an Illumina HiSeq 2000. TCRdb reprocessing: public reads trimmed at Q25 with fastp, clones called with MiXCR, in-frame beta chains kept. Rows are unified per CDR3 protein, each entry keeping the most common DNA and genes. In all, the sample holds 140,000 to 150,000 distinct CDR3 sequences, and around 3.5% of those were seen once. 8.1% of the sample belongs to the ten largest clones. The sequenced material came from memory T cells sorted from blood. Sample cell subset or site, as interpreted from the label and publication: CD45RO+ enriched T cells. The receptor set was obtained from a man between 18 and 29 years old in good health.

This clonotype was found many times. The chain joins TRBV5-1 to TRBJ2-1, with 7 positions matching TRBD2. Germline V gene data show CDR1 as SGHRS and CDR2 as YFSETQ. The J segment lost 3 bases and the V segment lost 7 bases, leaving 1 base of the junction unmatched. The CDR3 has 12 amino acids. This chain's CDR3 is CASRDYYNEQFF. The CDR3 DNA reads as TGCGCCAGCCGGGACTACTACAATGAGCAGTTCTTC.

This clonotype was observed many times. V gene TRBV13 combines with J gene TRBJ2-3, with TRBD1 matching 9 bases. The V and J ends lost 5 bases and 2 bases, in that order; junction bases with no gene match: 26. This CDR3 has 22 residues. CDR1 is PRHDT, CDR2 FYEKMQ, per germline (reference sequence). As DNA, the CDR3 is TGTGCCAGCAGCCGGAACAGGGGGCGCTCACCCAGCGGGGACGTAAACACAGATACGCAGTATTTT. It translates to CASSRNRGRSPSGDVNTDTQYF.

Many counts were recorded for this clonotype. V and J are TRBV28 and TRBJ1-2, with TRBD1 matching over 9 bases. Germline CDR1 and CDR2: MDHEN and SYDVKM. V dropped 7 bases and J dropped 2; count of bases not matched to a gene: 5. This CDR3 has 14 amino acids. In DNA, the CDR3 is TGTGCCAGCACCCGGGACAGGGTCAACTATGGCTACACCTTC. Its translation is CASTRDRVNYGYTF.

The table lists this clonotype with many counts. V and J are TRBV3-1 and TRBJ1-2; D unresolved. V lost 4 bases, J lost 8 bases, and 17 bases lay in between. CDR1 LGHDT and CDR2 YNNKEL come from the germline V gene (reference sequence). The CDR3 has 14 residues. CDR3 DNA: TGTGCCAGCAGCCCCCAACTAAAGACGGCCGGCTACACCTTC. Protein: CASSPQLKTAGYTF.

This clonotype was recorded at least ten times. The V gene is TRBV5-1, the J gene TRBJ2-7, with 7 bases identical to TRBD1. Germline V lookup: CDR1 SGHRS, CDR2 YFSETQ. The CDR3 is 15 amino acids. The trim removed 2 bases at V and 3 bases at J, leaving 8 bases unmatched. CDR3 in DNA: TGCGCCAGCAGCTTCCACAGGGGCTCTCTCTACGAGCAGTACGTC. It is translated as CASSFHRGSLYEQYV.

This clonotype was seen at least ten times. CDR3 in amino acids: CSARVGTSGRGLGELFF. Written as DNA, the CDR3 is TGCAGTGCTAGAGTCGGGACTAGCGGGAGGGGACTCGGGGAGCTGTTTTTT. The V and J genes are TRBV20-1 and TRBJ2-2, with 16 bases fitting TRBD2. The CDR3 is 17 residues long. Germline CDR1 reads DFQATT; CDR2 reads SNEGSKA (reference sequence). V lost 1 base and J lost 7; bases outside the gene matches: 6.

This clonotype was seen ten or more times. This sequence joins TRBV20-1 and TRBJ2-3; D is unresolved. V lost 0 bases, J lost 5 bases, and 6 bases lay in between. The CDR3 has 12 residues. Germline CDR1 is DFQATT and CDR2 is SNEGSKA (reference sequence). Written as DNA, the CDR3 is TGCAGTGCTAGAGATCTGGAAGATACGCAGTATTTT. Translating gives CSARDLEDTQYF.

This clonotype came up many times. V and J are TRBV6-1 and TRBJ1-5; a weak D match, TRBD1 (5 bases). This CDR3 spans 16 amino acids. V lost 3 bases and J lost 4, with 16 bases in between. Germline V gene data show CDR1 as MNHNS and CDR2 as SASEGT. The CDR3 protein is CASSESGDALNQPQHF. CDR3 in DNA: TGTGCCAGCAGTGAGTCCGGGGACGCCTTAAATCAGCCCCAGCATTTT.

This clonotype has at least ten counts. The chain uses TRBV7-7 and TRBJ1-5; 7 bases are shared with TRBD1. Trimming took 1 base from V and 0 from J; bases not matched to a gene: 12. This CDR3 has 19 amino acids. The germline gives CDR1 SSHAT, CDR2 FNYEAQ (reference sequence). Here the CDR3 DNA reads TGTGCCAGCAGCTTAGGTCAGGGGGAGCAACTTTATAGCAATCAGCCCCAGCATTTT. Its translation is CASSLGQGEQLYSNQPQHF.

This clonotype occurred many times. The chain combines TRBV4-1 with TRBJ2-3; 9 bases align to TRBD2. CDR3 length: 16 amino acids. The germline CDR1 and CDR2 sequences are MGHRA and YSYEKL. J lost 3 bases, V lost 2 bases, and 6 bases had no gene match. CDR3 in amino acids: CASSQRLAGTTDTQYF. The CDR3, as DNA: TGCGCCAGCAGCCAACGGCTAGCGGGGACAACAGATACGCAGTATTTT.

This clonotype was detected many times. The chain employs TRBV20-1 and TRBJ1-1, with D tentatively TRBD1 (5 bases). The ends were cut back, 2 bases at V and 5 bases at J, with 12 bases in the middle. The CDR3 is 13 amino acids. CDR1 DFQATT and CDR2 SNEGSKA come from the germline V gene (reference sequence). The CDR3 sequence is CSARLGVWTEAFF. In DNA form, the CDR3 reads TGCAGTGCTAGATTGGGGGTATGGACTGAAGCTTTCTTT.

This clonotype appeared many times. The CDR3 here is CAWSPGGYEQYF. The DNA for the CDR3 is TGTGCCTGGAGTCCTGGTGGATACGAGCAGTACTTC. The chain links TRBV30 to TRBJ2-7; D is uncertain. The CDR3 covers 12 residues. Per germline, CDR1 GTSNPN and CDR2 SVGIG (reference sequence). V was pared by 2 bases and J by 4 bases, with 9 bases between.

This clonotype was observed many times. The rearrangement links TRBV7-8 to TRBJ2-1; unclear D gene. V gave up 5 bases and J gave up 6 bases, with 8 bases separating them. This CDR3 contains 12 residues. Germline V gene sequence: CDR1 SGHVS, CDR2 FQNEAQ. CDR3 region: CASSPPGNEQFF. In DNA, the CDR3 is TGTGCCAGCAGCCCGCCGGGCAATGAGCAGTTCTTC.

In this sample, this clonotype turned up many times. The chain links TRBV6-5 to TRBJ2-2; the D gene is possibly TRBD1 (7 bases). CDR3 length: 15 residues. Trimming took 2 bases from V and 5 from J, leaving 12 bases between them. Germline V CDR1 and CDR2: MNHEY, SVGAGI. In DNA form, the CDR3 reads TGTGCCAGCAGTTACGCAGGGGGGAGGACCGGGGAGCTGTTTTTT. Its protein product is CASSYAGGRTGELFF.

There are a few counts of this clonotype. The CDR3 DNA reads TGTGCCAGCAGCCTGAGATCGGCTAGCGGGAGTCGCACCGGGGAGCTGTTTTTT. Translating it yields CASSLRSASGSRTGELFF. The rearrangement links TRBV11-1 to TRBJ2-2, with TRBD2 identical over 10 bases. Germline CDR1 and CDR2: SGHAT and FQDESV (reference sequence). J was trimmed by 4 bases and V by 5 bases; bases with no gene match: 13. The CDR3 sequence is 18 residues long. Filled out from reference TRBV11-1 and TRBJ2-2, the complete variable domain reads EAEVAQSPRYKITEKSQAVAFWCDPISGHATLYWYRQILGQGPELLVQFQDESVVDDSQLPKDRFSAERLKGVDSTLKIQPAELGDSAMYLCASSLRSASGSRTGELFFGEGSRLTVL.